The 13 T cell receptor beta chains below all came from one sample that was sequenced in a study of blood T cells in healthy people across ages (dated by TCRdb to the mid-2010s). Libraries were made using 5' RACE. The sequencer listed for this sample is Illumina HiSeq 2500. A second PCR of about 7 to 12 cycles was run with a J-beta primer mix and a sample-barcoded 5' primer. The public reads were reanalyzed by TCRdb: fastp trimming at Q25, MiXCR alignment, in-frame beta chains only. Each CDR3 protein gets just one entry, which takes the most common genes and DNA from the rows behind it. This sample is represented by 1.5 million to 2 million distinct CDR3 sequences; just under 50% of them were singletons. The top ten hold less than 2.5% of the sample. The sequenced material came from blood. The receptors here all came from a middle-aged woman in good health.

The rearrangement links TRBV6-5 to TRBJ2-7, with 7 nucleotides matching TRBD1. The germline V gene has CDR1 MNHEY and CDR2 SVGAGI. This CDR3 is 14 amino acids long. Trimming removed 8 bases from V and 7 bases from J; junction bases left unmatched: 14. The CDR3 loop reads CASGPTGNPGEQYF. The CDR3 nucleotides read TGTGCCAGCGGGCCGACAGGGAATCCGGGAGAGCAGTACTTC.

The rearrangement links TRBV12-3 or TRBV12-4 to TRBJ2-7; D unresolved. V lost 3 bases, J lost 2 bases, and 11 bases lay in between. The CDR3 spans 14 residues. CDR3 in amino acids: CASSFRTQTYEQYF. The CDR3 DNA reads TGTGCCAGCAGTTTTCGTACACAAACCTACGAGCAGTACTTC.

The chain joins TRBV12-3 or TRBV12-4 to TRBJ2-5; the D gene is possibly TRBD1 (6 bases). The length of the CDR3 is 14 residues. V lost 3 bases to trimming and J lost 5 bases, with 13 bases between them. CDR3 loop: CASSFAGAPETQYF. CDR3 DNA: TGTGCCAGCAGTTTTGCAGGGGCGCCTGAGACCCAGTACTTC.

This clonotype occurred once. The V and J genes are TRBV2 and TRBJ2-5; D remains unclear. The J call is uncertain, as TRBJ2-7 better fits the DNA end. Germline V gene data show CDR1 as SNHLY and CDR2 as FYNNEI. This CDR3 contains 13 residues. Written as DNA, the CDR3 is TGTGCCAGCAGTCCGACGCGGCCTCTCGAGCAGTACTTC. It encodes CASSPTRPLEQYF.

The chain recombines TRBV6-6 with TRBJ1-5; D is unclear. The CDR3 contains 16 residues. Between the trimmed V and J ends, which lost 0 bases and 4 bases, there was a span of 13 bases. CDR1 is MNHNY, CDR2 SVGAGI, per germline (reference sequence). CDR3 in DNA: TGTGCCAGCAGTTACTCGGGTAACGTAGAGAATCAGCCCCAGCATTTT. It translates to CASSYSGNVENQPQHF.

This clonotype was detected once. The rearrangement links TRBV6-5 to TRBJ1-5; a possible D gene is TRBD1 (6 bases). This CDR3 has 16 residues. V was cut by 5 bases and J by 0 bases, with 14 bases left in between. CDR1 and CDR2 from the germline V gene are MNHEY and SVGAGI. CDR3 residues: CASSPSRGASNQPQHF. Here the CDR3 DNA reads TGTGCCAGCAGTCCCAGCCGGGGGGCTAGCAATCAGCCCCAGCATTTT.

This clonotype was found once. This rearrangement joins TRBV6-5 to TRBJ2-4; 10 positions match TRBD2. The trim removed 0 bases at V and 15 bases at J, leaving 5 bases unmatched. The germline V gene has CDR1 MNHEY and CDR2 SVGAGI. This CDR3 is built from 13 residues. The CDR3, as DNA: TGTGCCAGCAGTTACTCTTTAGCGGGGGGTCCGTACTTC. As protein: CASSYSLAGGPYF.

Worth noting for this clonotype: Germline and junction disagree at one end, which may indicate a read error. The CDR3 nucleotides are TGTGCCTGCAGCACTCGACTAGCGGGGGTAAACACCGGGGAGCTGTTTTTT. This gives the protein CACSTRLAGVNTGELFF. The chain joins TRBV7-2 to TRBJ2-2; 12 bases agree with TRBD2. Germline loops: CDR1 SGHTA, CDR2 FQGNSA. The CDR3 is 17 residues long. The full variable domain, in which reference TRBV7-2 and TRBJ2-2 provide the parts outside the CDR3, is GAGVSQSPSNKVTEKGKDVELRCDPISGHTALYWYRQSLGQGLEFLIYFQGNSAPDKSGLPSDRFSAERTGGSVSTLTIQRTQQEDSAVYLCACSTRLAGVNTGELFFGEGSRLTVL.

Remarks on this clonotype: Compared with germline, one end of the junction differs, possibly owing to a read error. This chain links TRBV7-9 with TRBJ2-1, with TRBD2 matching over 14 bases. The CDR3 is 15 residues long. Germline CDR1 reads SEHNR; CDR2 reads FQNEAQ (reference sequence). As DNA, the CDR3 is TGTGCCAGCGGCTTGACTAGCGGGGGGGCTTATGAGCAGTTCTTC. Translating it yields CASGLTSGGAYEQFF.

DNA of the CDR3: TGTGCCAGCAGTCAACCTGGACAGGGTCGGCATGGCTACACCTTC. This codes for CASSQPGQGRHGYTF. The chain uses TRBV6-2 or TRBV6-3 and TRBJ1-2, with 8 bases matching TRBD1. CDR3 size: 15 residues. V was clipped by 5 bases and J by 6 bases; unmatched bases: 11. Germline V lookup: CDR1 MNHEY, CDR2 SVGEGT.

The chain combines TRBV6-2 or TRBV6-3 with TRBJ2-4; weak D call: TRBD1 (6 bases). This CDR3 region has 15 residues. CDR1 is MNHEY and CDR2 is SVGEGT in the germline V gene. Trimming removed 5 bases from V and 4 bases from J, with 15 bases in between. The CDR3 protein is CASSGPTGMKNIQYF. DNA of the CDR3: TGTGCCAGCAGTGGACCGACAGGAATGAAAAACATTCAGTACTTC.

The chain is built from TRBV11-2 and TRBJ1-2; TRBD1 aligns across 12 bases. Germline CDR1 reads SGHAT; CDR2 reads FQNNGV. The CDR3 runs 15 residues. The ends lost 3 bases at V and 8 bases at J; junction bases unmatched: 7. CDR3 nucleotide sequence: TGTGCCAGCAGCTTGGGGGGACAGGGGGCAGGCGGCTACACCTTC. As protein: CASSLGGQGAGGYTF.

The gene calls are TRBV10-3 and TRBJ2-3; 8 bases match TRBD2. V was clipped by 5 bases and J by 2 bases; unmatched bases: 18. The CDR3 consists of 19 residues. Germline CDR1 is ENHRY and CDR2 is SYGVKD. The DNA of the CDR3 is TGTGCCATCAGTCTTAAAATACTGGGGAGCGGGGGAAACACAGATACGCAGTATTTT. This codes for CAISLKILGSGGNTDTQYF.